These 8 T cell receptor beta chains originate from one sample sequenced in a study of T cells expressing NK-cell markers. After re-calling the 5' RACE reads, TCRdb lists one entry per CDR3 protein, DNA absent. Its listing shows roughly 180,000 distinct CDR3 sequences. Sequencing input: blood T cells: a sorted CD56 or NKG2C T cell subset, CD4+ or CD8+ T cells, or bulk PBMC T cells (not recorded which). The receptors were sampled from a man aged 18 to 69 in good health.

The chain's CDR3 is CASSSLEGGITYNEQFF. The chain joins TRBV7-9 to TRBJ2-1; the D call from TCRdb, TRBD1, cannot be confirmed without DNA. The CDR3 runs to 17 residues. Germline V gene data show CDR1 as SEHNR and CDR2 as FQNEAQ (reference sequence).

The rearrangement joins TRBV11-2 to TRBJ2-5; the TRBD2 assignment by TCRdb is unverifiable without DNA. The CDR3 has 14 residues. Per germline, CDR1 SGHAT and CDR2 FQNNGV. The CDR3 is CASSLIGGLETQYF. Full variable domain (missing parts from reference TRBV11-2 and TRBJ2-5): EAGVAQSPRYKIIEKRQSVAFWCNPISGHATLYWYQQILGQGPKLLIQFQNNGVVDDSQLPKDRFSAERLKGVDSTLKIQPAKLEDSAVYLCASSLIGGLETQYFGPGTRLLVL.

The chain uses TRBV11-2 and TRBJ2-1; lacking DNA, the TRBD2 call made by TCRdb goes unchecked. The CDR3 sequence is 20 residues long. Germline assignment: CDR1 SGHAT and CDR2 FQNNGV. The CDR3: CASSLEGWVGVGNFYNEQFF. Looking up the rest from reference TRBV11-2 and TRBJ2-1 gives the full variable domain: EAGVAQSPRYKIIEKRQSVAFWCNPISGHATLYWYQQILGQGPKLLIQFQNNGVVDDSQLPKDRFSAERLKGVDSTLKIQPAKLEDSAVYLCASSLEGWVGVGNFYNEQFFGPGTRLTVL.

The gene calls are TRBV7-6 and TRBJ1-6. This CDR3 comprises 16 residues. Germline CDR1 and CDR2: SGHVS and FNYEAQ. CDR3 sequence: CASSLNNPTSDSPLHF. The variable domain in full, with the rest retrieved from reference TRBV7-6 and TRBJ1-6, is GAGVSQSPRYKVTKRGQDVALRCDPISGHVSLYWYRQALGQGPEFLTYFNYEAQQDKSGLPNDRFSAERPEGSISTLTIQRTEQRDSAMYRCASSLNNPTSDSPLHFGNGTRLTVT.

The chain links TRBV12-3 or TRBV12-4 to TRBJ2-5; TCRdb proposes TRBD1, but this gene call is untestable without DNA. CDR3 length: 15 amino acids. This chain's CDR3 is CASSFLGGGSETQYF.

V and J are TRBV28 and TRBJ2-4; with no DNA, the TCRdb D assignment of TRBD1 cannot be verified. Germline assignment: CDR1 MDHEN and CDR2 SYDVKM. This CDR3 is built from 14 residues. The CDR3 here is CASSLTATGSIQYF.

This chain links TRBV7-7 with TRBJ1-1; the TCRdb call, TRBD1, lacks DNA for checking. This CDR3 is 15 amino acids long. Germline CDR1 SSHAT, CDR2 FNYEAQ (reference sequence). The CDR3 sequence: CASSVGQARNTEAFF.

This chain links TRBV3-1 with TRBJ2-1; the TCRdb call, TRBD2, lacks DNA for checking. The germline gives CDR1 LGHDT, CDR2 YNNKEL (reference sequence). The CDR3 covers 14 residues. CDR3 protein: CASSPTSGGAGQFF.